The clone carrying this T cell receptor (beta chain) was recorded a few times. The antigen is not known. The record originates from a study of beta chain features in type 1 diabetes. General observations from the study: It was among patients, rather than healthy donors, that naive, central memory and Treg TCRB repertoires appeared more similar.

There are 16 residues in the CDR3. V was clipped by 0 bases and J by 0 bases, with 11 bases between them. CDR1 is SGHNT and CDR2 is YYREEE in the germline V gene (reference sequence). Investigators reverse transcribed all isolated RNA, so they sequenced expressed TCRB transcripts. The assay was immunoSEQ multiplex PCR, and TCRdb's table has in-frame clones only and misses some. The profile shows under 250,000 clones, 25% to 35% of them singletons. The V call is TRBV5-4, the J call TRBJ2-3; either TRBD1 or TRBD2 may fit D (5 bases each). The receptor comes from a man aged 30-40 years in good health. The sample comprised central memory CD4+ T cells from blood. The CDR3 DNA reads TGTGCCAGCAGCTTGGGAGGGGCGTCCAGCACAGATACGCAGTATTTT. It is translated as CASSLGGASSTDTQYF. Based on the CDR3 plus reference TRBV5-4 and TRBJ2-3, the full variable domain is ETGVTQSPTHLIKTRGQQVTLRCSSQSGHNTVSWYQQALGQGPQFIFQYYREEENGRGNFPPRFSGLQFPNYSSELNVNALELDDSALYLCASSLGGASSTDTQYFGPGTRLTVL.